The TCR beta chain under discussion was sequenced for a study of cytomegalovirus exposure and HLA in healthy donors. Across the whole study: Samples from HLA-typed donors yielded 65 million to 85 million unique TCRs in an early data release.

This PCR relied on a set of 60 Vbeta primers and 13 Jbeta primers. TCRdb's table, derived via immunoSEQ multiplex PCR, lists solely in-frame clones and lacks some. The sample lists fewer than 200,000 clones; 75% were seen once. This clone has more than one count but fewer than ten. V lost 7 bases to trimming and J lost 6 bases; unmatched junction nucleotides: 9. There are 15 residues in the CDR3. CDR1 is LNHDA and CDR2 is SQIVND in the germline V gene (reference sequence). The receptor was isolated from a female donor in good health and CMV-seronegative. Sequencing was performed on PBMCs. The chain uses TRBV19 and TRBJ2-2, with 9 bases that match TRBD1. The CDR3 DNA sequence: TGTGCCAGTACCCCAGGGGACAGGGAGGCCGGGGAGCTGTTTTTT. It translates to CASTPGDREAGELFF.